The 17 T cell receptor beta chains reported below all come from one sample, sequenced in a study of cytomegalovirus exposure and HLA in healthy donors. 60 Vbeta and 13 Jbeta primers were used in PCR. Sequencing was performed with immunoSEQ multiplex PCR; in TCRdb, only in-frame clones are kept and a portion is missing. This table holds 120,000 to 150,000 clones, 70% to 80% found once. The specimen sequenced was PBMCs. All receptors come from a female donor in good health and CMV-seronegative.

This clone was seen a few times. The V and J genes are TRBV7-3 and TRBJ1-6, with D uncertain. V lost 5 bases to trimming and J lost 9 bases, with 14 bases between them. CDR3 length equals 14 residues. Germline loops: CDR1 SGHTA, CDR2 FQGTGA. CDR3: CASSASGVGSPLHF. DNA of the CDR3: TGTGCCAGCAGCGCGTCAGGCGTGGGTTCACCCCTCCACTTT.

The chain uses TRBV29-1 and TRBJ1-1; the D gene is possibly TRBD1 (6 bases). This CDR3 has 13 residues. Germline V gene data show CDR1 as SQVTM and CDR2 as ANQGSEA. With 4 bases removed from V and 5 bases from J, the gap between germline ends came to 14 bases. CDR3 DNA: TGCAGCGTTGTATTATCCACAGGGACTGAAGCTTTCTTT. Encoded protein: CSVVLSTGTEAFF.

This clone was seen a few times. V is TRBV30 and J is TRBJ1-1; 7 bases map to TRBD1. The CDR3 is 16 residues long. Germline CDR1 and CDR2: GTSNPN and SVGIG (reference sequence). V shed 2 bases, J shed 1 base, and the junction held 10 bases outside the gene matches. Here the CDR3 reads CAWSPPTRGRNTEAFF. The CDR3 DNA is TGTGCCTGGAGTCCCCCGACCAGGGGGAGGAACACTGAAGCTTTCTTT.

The rearrangement uses TRBV29-1 and TRBJ2-3, with D possibly TRBD2 on 6 matching bases. The CDR3 sequence is 14 residues long. Germline assignment: CDR1 SQVTM and CDR2 ANQGSEA. V was trimmed by 7 bases and J by 3 bases, leaving 17 bases between them. The CDR3 protein is CSASEGSWTDTQYF. The CDR3 DNA sequence: TGCAGCGCGTCGGAGGGAAGTTGGACAGATACGCAGTATTTT.

This sequence joins TRBV27 and TRBJ1-4; 8 bases are a match to TRBD1. The CDR3 extends over 14 amino acids. From germline, CDR1 is MNHEY and CDR2 SMNVEV (reference sequence). V shed 7 bases and J 3 bases; nucleotides not matched to a gene: 4. The CDR3 nucleotides read TGTGCCAGCAACCAGGGGGCGCCTAATGAAAAACTGTTTTTT. Translated, it gives CASNQGAPNEKLFF.

The V call is TRBV7-2, the J call TRBJ2-1; 12 bases line up with TRBD2. Germline CDR1 is SGHTA and CDR2 is FQGNSA. J gave up 0 bases and V 5 bases, and 5 bases lay outside the gene matches. This CDR3 is 17 amino acids long. DNA for the CDR3: TGTGCCAGCAGCCCAGTGACTAGCGGGAGCTCCTACAATGAGCAGTTCTTC. Protein sequence: CASSPVTSGSSYNEQFF.

This chain links TRBV7-9 with TRBJ2-3; D uncertain. The V gene's germline CDR1 is SEHNR and CDR2 FQNEAQ (reference sequence). Trimming stripped 1 base from V and 6 bases from J, with 11 bases between. The CDR3 sequence is 14 residues long. The CDR3 region is CASSLDSPPDTQYF. For the CDR3, the DNA is TGTGCCAGCAGCTTAGACTCCCCGCCGGATACGCAGTATTTT.

The gene calls are TRBV7-3 and TRBJ2-6, with 8 bases lining up with TRBD1. Trimming at V came to 5 bases and at J to 4 bases, leaving 13 bases not matched to a gene. The CDR3 sequence is 18 residues long. In germline, CDR1 is SGHTA, CDR2 FQGTGA. The chain's CDR3 is CASSPGQGALWGANVLTF. In DNA, the CDR3 is TGTGCCAGCAGCCCAGGACAGGGCGCCTTATGGGGGGCCAACGTCCTGACTTTC.

The genes are TRBV5-1 and TRBJ2-1, with 8 bases lining up with TRBD1. V lost 8 bases and J lost 4; bases outside the gene matches: 5. The CDR3 has 13 residues. Germline values: CDR1 SGHRS, CDR2 YFSETQ. The CDR3 here is CASSRGPYNEQFF. DNA of the CDR3: TGCGCCAGTAGCAGGGGGCCTTACAATGAGCAGTTCTTC.

The rearrangement links TRBV5-1 to TRBJ2-3; 10 bases are shared with TRBD1. Germline V gene lookup returns CDR1 SGHRS and CDR2 YFSETQ. The CDR3 has 16 amino acids. The ends lost 0 bases at V and 5 bases at J; junction bases unmatched: 6. The CDR3 DNA reads TGCGCCAGCAGCTTGGGGGACAGGGGCGGGGGAGATACGCAGTATTTT. Translated: CASSLGDRGGGDTQYF.

V gene TRBV28 combines with J gene TRBJ2-7; D is possibly TRBD1 (5 bases). V lost 6 bases and J 4 bases, leaving 10 bases between the germline ends. There are 12 residues in the CDR3. Germline V gene lookup returns CDR1 MDHEN and CDR2 SYDVKM. The CDR3 reads CASRPPGYEQYF. The DNA of the CDR3 is TGTGCCAGCAGACCTCCAGGGTACGAGCAGTACTTC.

This clone was seen once. The rearrangement joins TRBV29-1 to TRBJ2-2; TRBD2 agrees at 12 bases. The trim removed 5 bases at V and 0 bases at J, leaving 4 bases unmatched. There are 16 residues in the CDR3. Germline-derived CDR1 and CDR2 are SQVTM and ANQGSEA. The DNA of the CDR3 is TGCAGCGTTTCTAGCGGGGGGGCATCGAACACCGGGGAGCTGTTTTTT. It encodes CSVSSGGASNTGELFF.

The chain employs TRBV5-1 and TRBJ2-5; D is possibly TRBD1 (6 bases). V lost 4 bases and J 4 bases, leaving 17 bases between the germline ends. Germline V CDR1 and CDR2: SGHRS, YFSETQ. This CDR3 spans 15 amino acids. CDR3 in amino acids: CASSDGTSRAETQYF. The CDR3 DNA reads TGCGCCAGCAGCGACGGGACATCCCGCGCAGAGACCCAGTACTTC.

This clone has only a few counts. The J gene is TRBJ1-5, the V gene TRBV7-9; 9 bases map to TRBD1. Per germline, CDR1 SEHNR and CDR2 FQNEAQ (reference sequence). This CDR3 region has 13 residues. The V segment lost 5 bases and the J segment 4 bases; nucleotides outside the gene matches: 0. CDR3 in amino acids: CASSDRGNQPQHF. The CDR3 DNA sequence: TGTGCCAGCAGCGACAGGGGGAATCAGCCCCAGCATTTT.

This clone was counted once. The chain uses TRBV5-1 and TRBJ2-3; 7 bases align to TRBD1. V was clipped by 4 bases and J by 1 base; unmatched bases: 3. The CDR3 is made up of 14 amino acids. CDR1 and CDR2 (germline): SGHRS, YFSETQ. CDR3 sequence: CASSPGTGTDTQYF. The CDR3 nucleotides are TGCGCCAGCAGCCCTGGGACAGGCACAGATACGCAGTATTTT.

The chain employs TRBV29-1 and TRBJ2-4, with TRBD1 identical over 8 bases. V shed 7 bases, J shed 6 bases, and the junction held 11 bases outside the gene matches. CDR3 length equals 14 residues. The V gene's germline CDR1 is SQVTM and CDR2 ANQGSEA. CDR3 sequence (DNA): TGCAGCGCAACTTCAATAGGACAGGGAAACATTCAGTACTTC. Protein sequence: CSATSIGQGNIQYF.

This chain connects TRBV5-1 to TRBJ2-1; TRBD2 matches at 8 bases. The CDR3 is made up of 15 amino acids. The trim removed 0 bases at V and 5 bases at J, leaving 4 bases unmatched. The germline V gene has CDR1 SGHRS and CDR2 YFSETQ. CDR3 amino acids: CASSLEAGVHNEQFF. DNA of the CDR3: TGCGCCAGCAGCTTGGAAGCGGGAGTCCACAATGAGCAGTTCTTC. The variable domain in full, with the rest retrieved from reference TRBV5-1 and TRBJ2-1, is KAGVTQTPRYLIKTRGQQVTLSCSPISGHRSVSWYQQTPGQGLQFLFEYFSETQRNKGNFPGRFSGRQFSNSRSEMNVSTLELGDSALYLCASSLEAGVHNEQFFGPGTRLTVL.